The 15 T cell receptor beta chains below all came from one sample that was sequenced in a study of T cells in Graves' hyperthyroidism and ophthalmopathy. Amplification of TCR beta CDR3 regions was performed using RNA transcripts as template. With the HTBI primer set, the TCR CDR3 went through a first round of RT-PCR. TCRdb fed the multiplex PCR reads into MiXCR, producing one record per CDR3 protein. The sample includes approximately 600,000 distinct CDR3 sequences, about 17% seen only once; the top ten take 3% to 4%. Sequenced: blood. These receptors all come from a woman in her twenties or thirties with Graves' hyperthyroidism.

This clonotype was detected only a few times. The chain uses TRBV20-1 and TRBJ2-3; D is ambiguous. The CDR3 runs to 15 residues. V lost 3 bases, J lost 0 bases, and 13 bases lay in between. Germline V CDR1 and CDR2: DFQATT, SNEGSKA (reference sequence). The CDR3 reads CSASVFGPSTDTQYF. CDR3 sequence (DNA): TGCAGTGCTAGTGTCTTTGGCCCTAGCACAGATACGCAGTATTTT.

This clonotype was counted many times. V and J are TRBV7-6 and TRBJ2-5; 7 bases are a match to TRBD2. This CDR3 has 16 residues. The V gene's germline CDR1 is SGHVS and CDR2 FNYEAQ. The V and J ends lost 1 base and 5 bases, in that order; junction bases with no gene match: 10. For the CDR3, the DNA is TGTGCCAGCAGCTTAGGTCGGGGAGGGCCAGGGGAGACCCAGTACTTC. Translating it yields CASSLGRGGPGETQYF.

This clonotype was picked up many times. The chain combines TRBV7-3 with TRBJ2-3; 7 nucleotides match TRBD2. CDR3 size: 15 residues. The V segment lost 3 bases and the J segment 0 bases; nucleotides outside the gene matches: 3. CDR1 SGHTA and CDR2 FQGTGA come from the germline V gene. The CDR3 is CASSLGRGSTDTQYF. The CDR3 DNA follows: TGTGCCAGCAGCTTGGGGCGGGGGAGCACAGATACGCAGTATTTT.

This clonotype was recorded many times. The rearrangement links TRBV5-1 to TRBJ2-7; D may be TRBD1 (5 bases). V was trimmed by 2 bases and J by 2 bases, leaving 14 bases between them. This CDR3 has 15 amino acids. In germline, CDR1 is SGHRS, CDR2 YFSETQ. The chain's CDR3 is CASSFPPTVAYEQYF. In DNA, the CDR3 is TGCGCCAGCAGCTTCCCACCGACAGTTGCCTACGAGCAGTACTTC.

This clonotype was picked up many times. This chain connects TRBV2 to TRBJ2-3; 7 nucleotides align to TRBD2. Trimming cost V 8 bases and J 0 bases; bases outside gene matches: 5. The CDR3 consists of 14 residues. Germline V gene sequence: CDR1 SNHLY, CDR2 FYNNEI. The CDR3 loop reads CASGASGSTDTQYF. The CDR3, as DNA: TGTGCCAGCGGGGCTAGCGGTAGCACAGATACGCAGTATTTT. Full variable domain (missing parts from reference TRBV2 and TRBJ2-3): EPEVTQTPSHQVTQMGQEVILRCVPISNHLYFYWYRQILGQKVEFLVSFYNNEISEKSEIFDDQFSVERPDGSNFTLKIRSTKLEDSAMYFCASGASGSTDTQYFGPGTRLTVL.

The rearrangement uses TRBV5-1 and TRBJ1-2; TRBD1 agrees at 8 bases. Germline CDR1 and CDR2: SGHRS and YFSETQ. This CDR3 is built from 14 residues. After removal of 4 bases from V and 8 bases from J, the junction contained 10 bases not matched to a gene. The CDR3 is CASSPNPGGRGYTF. The CDR3 bases are TGCGCCAGCAGCCCGAACCCAGGGGGCAGGGGCTACACCTTC.

The rearrangement links TRBV28 to TRBJ1-4; tentatively, D is TRBD1 (6 bases). This CDR3 comprises 16 residues. V lost 6 bases and J lost 4, with 18 bases in between. From germline, CDR1 is MDHEN and CDR2 SYDVKM. Here the CDR3 reads CASRGGAGHGNEKLFF. The CDR3 DNA reads as TGTGCCAGCAGAGGGGGGGCCGGACACGGTAATGAAAAACTGTTTTTT. Full variable domain (rest looked up from reference TRBV28 and TRBJ1-4): DVKVTQSSRYLVKRTGEKVFLECVQDMDHENMFWYRQDPGLGLRLIYFSYDVKMKEKGDIPEGYSVSREKKERFSLILESASTNQTSMYLCASRGGAGHGNEKLFFGSGTQLSVL.

This clonotype was counted at least ten times. The V and J genes are TRBV30 and TRBJ2-3; TRBD2 agrees at 8 bases. This CDR3 contains 12 residues. CDR1 GTSNPN and CDR2 SVGIG come from the germline V gene (reference sequence). J was trimmed by 6 bases and V by 3 bases; bases with no gene match: 2. DNA of the CDR3: TGTGCCTGGAGAGGACTAGCTGATACGCAGTATTTT. It is translated as CAWRGLADTQYF.

This clonotype appeared many times. This sequence joins TRBV20-1 and TRBJ2-7; unclear D gene. Germline V gives CDR1 DFQATT, CDR2 SNEGSKA (reference sequence). V gave up 0 bases and J gave up 6 bases, with 6 bases separating them. CDR3 length: 11 residues. The CDR3 protein is CSARDFGEQYF. DNA for the CDR3: TGCAGTGCTAGAGATTTTGGCGAGCAGTACTTC.

In this sample, this clonotype turned up many times. V usage is TRBV6-1 and J usage is TRBJ2-1; 16 bases match TRBD2. V was pared by 4 bases and J by 8 bases, with 14 bases of the junction left unmatched. The CDR3 runs 19 residues. CDR1 and CDR2 (germline): MNHNS, SASEGT. The CDR3 nucleotides are TGTGCCAGCAGTGGGGGGACTAGCGGGAGGGCCAGGGGTTTCTATGAGCAGTTCTTC. This codes for CASSGGTSGRARGFYEQFF.

This clonotype was observed at least ten times. The V gene is TRBV6-1, the J gene TRBJ2-7, with 11 bases identical to TRBD2. This CDR3 has 13 residues. J gave up 5 bases and V 8 bases, and 5 bases lay outside the gene matches. The germline gives CDR1 MNHNS, CDR2 SASEGT. In nucleotides, the CDR3 is TGTGCCAGCCTAGCGGGAGGATTGCACGAGCAGTACTTC. This translates into CASLAGGLHEQYF.

This clonotype was detected many times. The chain employs TRBV12-3 or TRBV12-4 and TRBJ2-1, with D hard to call. V lost 6 bases and J 0 bases, leaving 15 bases between the germline ends. The CDR3 runs 16 residues. The DNA of the CDR3 is TGTGCCAGCAGCCTTTTTGGGCGGAACTCCTACAATGAGCAGTTCTTC. Translating gives CASSLFGRNSYNEQFF.

This clonotype was detected many times. The chain combines TRBV7-2 with TRBJ2-7, with 10 bases identical to TRBD2. Looked up from germline, CDR1 is SGHTA and CDR2 is FQGNSA. Germline trimming cut 5 bases from V and 0 bases from J; bases unmatched to any gene: 7. CDR3 length: 16 amino acids. The CDR3 DNA is TGTGCCAGCAGCCGGGAGCGGGGGGGGAACTCCTACGAGCAGTACTTC. This translates into CASSRERGGNSYEQYF.

At least ten counts were recorded for this clonotype. The chain couples TRBV20-1 to TRBJ1-1, with TRBD1 matching 7 bases. From germline, CDR1 is DFQATT and CDR2 SNEGSKA (reference sequence). CDR3 length: 13 residues. V was pared by 0 bases and J by 10 bases, with 8 bases of the junction left unmatched. CDR3 coding DNA: TGCAGTGCTAGAGATCACAGGGGAGGGTCAGCTTTCTTT. This gives the protein CSARDHRGGSAFF.

This chain links TRBV2 with TRBJ2-3; 9 bases align to TRBD2. This CDR3 contains 12 residues. CDR1 and CDR2 (germline): SNHLY, FYNNEI. V shed 3 bases and J 11 bases; nucleotides not matched to a gene: 3. CDR3 in amino acids: CASSDPAGGQYF. Written as DNA, the CDR3 is TGTGCCAGCAGTGACCCAGCGGGAGGGCAGTATTTT. Supplemented by reference TRBV2 and TRBJ2-3, the full variable domain reads EPEVTQTPSHQVTQMGQEVILRCVPISNHLYFYWYRQILGQKVEFLVSFYNNEISEKSEIFDDQFSVERPDGSNFTLKIRSTKLEDSAMYFCASSDPAGGQYFGPGTRLTVL.